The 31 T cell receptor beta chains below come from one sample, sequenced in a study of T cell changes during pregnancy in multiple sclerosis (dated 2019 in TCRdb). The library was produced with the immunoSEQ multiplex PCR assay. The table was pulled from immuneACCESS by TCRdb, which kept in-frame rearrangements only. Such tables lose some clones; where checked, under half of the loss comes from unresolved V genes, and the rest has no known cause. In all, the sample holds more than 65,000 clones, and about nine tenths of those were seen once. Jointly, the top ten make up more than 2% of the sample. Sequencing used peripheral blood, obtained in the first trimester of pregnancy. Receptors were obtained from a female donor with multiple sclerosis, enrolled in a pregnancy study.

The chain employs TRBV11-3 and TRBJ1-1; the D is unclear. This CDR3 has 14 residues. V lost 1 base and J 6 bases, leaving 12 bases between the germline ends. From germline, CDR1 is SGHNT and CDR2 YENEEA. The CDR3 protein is CASSLGGLGAEAFF. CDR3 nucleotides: TGTGCCAGCAGCTTAGGAGGGCTTGGCGCTGAAGCTTTCTTT.

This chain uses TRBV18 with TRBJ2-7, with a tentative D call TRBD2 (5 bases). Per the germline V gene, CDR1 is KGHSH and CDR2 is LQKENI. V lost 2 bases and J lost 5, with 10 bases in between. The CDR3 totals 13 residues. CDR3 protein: CASSPVSENEQYF. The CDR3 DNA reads TGTGCCAGCTCACCAGTTAGCGAGAACGAGCAGTACTTC.

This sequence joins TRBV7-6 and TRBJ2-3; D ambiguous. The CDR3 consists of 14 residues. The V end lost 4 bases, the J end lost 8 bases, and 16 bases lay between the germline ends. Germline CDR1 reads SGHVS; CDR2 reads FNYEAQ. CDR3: CASSSLLAERTQYF. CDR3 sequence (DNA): TGTGCCAGCAGCTCCCTTCTTGCGGAGCGTACGCAGTATTTT.

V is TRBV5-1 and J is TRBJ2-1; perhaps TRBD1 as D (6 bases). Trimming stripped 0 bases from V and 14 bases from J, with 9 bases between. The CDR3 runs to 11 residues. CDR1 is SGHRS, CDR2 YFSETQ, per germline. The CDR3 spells CASSLGTEKFF. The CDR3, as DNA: TGCGCCAGCAGCTTGGGGACAGAAAAGTTCTTC.

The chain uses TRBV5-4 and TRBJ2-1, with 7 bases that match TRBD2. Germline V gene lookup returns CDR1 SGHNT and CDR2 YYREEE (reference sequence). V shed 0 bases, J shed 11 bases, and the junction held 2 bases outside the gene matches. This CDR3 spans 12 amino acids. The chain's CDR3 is CASSLASGKQFF. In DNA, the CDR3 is TGTGCCAGCAGCTTGGCGAGCGGGAAGCAGTTCTTC.

The CDR3 reads CASSLSTGNEQYF. The CDR3 DNA sequence: TGTGCCAGCAGTTTATCGACAGGGAACGAGCAGTACTTC. This chain uses TRBV27 with TRBJ2-7, with 7 bases that match TRBD1. From germline, CDR1 is MNHEY and CDR2 SMNVEV (reference sequence). J gave up 5 bases and V 0 bases, and 1 base lay outside the gene matches. The CDR3 covers 13 residues.

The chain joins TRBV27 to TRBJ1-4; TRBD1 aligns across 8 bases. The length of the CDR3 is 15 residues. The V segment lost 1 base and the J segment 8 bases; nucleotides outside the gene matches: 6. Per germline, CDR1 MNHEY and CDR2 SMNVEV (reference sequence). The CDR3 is CASSLFQGAGEKLFF. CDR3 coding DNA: TGTGCCAGCAGTTTATTTCAGGGGGCGGGGGAAAAACTGTTTTTT. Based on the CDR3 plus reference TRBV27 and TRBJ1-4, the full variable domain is EAQVTQNPRYLITVTGKKLTVTCSQNMNHEYMSWYRQDPGLGLRQIYYSMNVEVTDKGDVPEGYKVSRKEKRNFPLILESPSPNQTSLYFCASSLFQGAGEKLFFGSGTQLSVL.

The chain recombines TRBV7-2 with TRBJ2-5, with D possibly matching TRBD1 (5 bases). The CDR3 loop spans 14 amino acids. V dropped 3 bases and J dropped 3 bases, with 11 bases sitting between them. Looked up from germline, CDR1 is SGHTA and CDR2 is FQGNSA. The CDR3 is CASSLVRAEETQYF. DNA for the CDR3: TGTGCCAGCAGCTTGGTCAGGGCGGAAGAGACCCAGTACTTC.

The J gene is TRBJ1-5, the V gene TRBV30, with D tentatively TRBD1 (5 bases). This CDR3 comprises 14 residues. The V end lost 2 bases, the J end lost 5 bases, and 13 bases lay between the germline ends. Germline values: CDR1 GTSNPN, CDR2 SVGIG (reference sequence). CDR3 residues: CAWSPGHPDQPQHF. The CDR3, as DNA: TGTGCCTGGAGTCCAGGGCACCCGGATCAGCCCCAGCATTTT.

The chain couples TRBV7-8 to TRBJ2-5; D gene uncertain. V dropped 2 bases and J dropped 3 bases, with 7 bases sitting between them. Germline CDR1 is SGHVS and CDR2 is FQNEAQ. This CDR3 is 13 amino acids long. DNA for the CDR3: TGTGCCAGCAGCTTATATCCCGAAGAGACCCAGTACTTC. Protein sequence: CASSLYPEETQYF.

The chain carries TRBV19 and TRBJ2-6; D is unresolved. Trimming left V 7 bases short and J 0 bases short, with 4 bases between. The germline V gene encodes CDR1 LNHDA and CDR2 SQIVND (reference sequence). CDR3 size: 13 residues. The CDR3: CASTHSGANVLTF. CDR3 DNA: TGTGCCAGTACCCACTCTGGGGCCAACGTCCTGACTTTC.

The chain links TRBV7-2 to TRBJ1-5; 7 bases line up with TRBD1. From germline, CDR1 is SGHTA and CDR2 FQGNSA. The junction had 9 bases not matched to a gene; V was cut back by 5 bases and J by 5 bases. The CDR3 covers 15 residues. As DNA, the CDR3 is TGTGCCAGCAGCCTTCGGACAGGAGACTATCAGCCCCAGCATTTT. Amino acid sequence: CASSLRTGDYQPQHF.

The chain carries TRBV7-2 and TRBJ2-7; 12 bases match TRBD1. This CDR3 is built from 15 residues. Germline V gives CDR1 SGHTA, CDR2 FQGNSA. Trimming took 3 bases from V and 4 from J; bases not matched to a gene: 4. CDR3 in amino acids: CASSFGTGGGYEQYF. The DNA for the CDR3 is TGTGCCAGCAGCTTCGGGACAGGGGGCGGGTACGAGCAGTACTTC.

The CDR3 sequence: CASSLGSGHAQETQYF. The CDR3 nucleotides read TGCGCCAGCAGCTTGGGTAGCGGCCACGCCCAAGAGACCCAGTACTTC. The V call is TRBV5-1, the J call TRBJ2-5; maybe TRBD2 (6 bases). Trimming removed 0 bases at V and 1 base at J, with 13 bases between. Germline CDR1 and CDR2: SGHRS and YFSETQ. The CDR3 has 16 residues.

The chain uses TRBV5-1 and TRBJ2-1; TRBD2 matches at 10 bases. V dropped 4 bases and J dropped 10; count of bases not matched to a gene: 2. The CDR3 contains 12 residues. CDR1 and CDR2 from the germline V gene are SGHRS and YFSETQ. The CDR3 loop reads CASSPTSGEQFF. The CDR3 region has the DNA TGCGCCAGCAGCCCGACTAGCGGGGAGCAGTTCTTC.

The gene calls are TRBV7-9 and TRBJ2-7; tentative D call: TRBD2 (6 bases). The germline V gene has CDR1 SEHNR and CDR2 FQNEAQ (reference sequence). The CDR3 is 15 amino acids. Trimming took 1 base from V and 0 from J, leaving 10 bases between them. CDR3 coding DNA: TGTGCCAGCAGCTTAGGGGACTCCACCTCCTACGAGCAGTACTTC. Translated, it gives CASSLGDSTSYEQYF. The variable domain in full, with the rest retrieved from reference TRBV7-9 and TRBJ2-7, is DTGVSQNPRHKITKRGQNVTFRCDPISEHNRLYWYRQTLGQGPEFLTYFQNEAQLEKSRLLSDRFSAERPKGSFSTLEIQRTEQGDSAMYLCASSLGDSTSYEQYFGPGTRLTVT.

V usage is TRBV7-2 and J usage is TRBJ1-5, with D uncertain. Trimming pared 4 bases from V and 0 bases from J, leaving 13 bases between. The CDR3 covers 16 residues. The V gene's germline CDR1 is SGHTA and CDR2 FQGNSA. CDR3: CASSSWSDSSNQPQHF. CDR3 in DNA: TGTGCCAGCAGCTCCTGGAGCGACTCTAGCAATCAGCCCCAGCATTTT.

The CDR3 region is CAWSTGTSATDTQYF. As DNA, the CDR3 is TGTGCCTGGTCGACCGGGACTAGCGCCACAGATACGCAGTATTTT. The genes are TRBV30 and TRBJ2-3; 10 bases map to TRBD2. The CDR3 is made up of 15 amino acids. The V segment lost 5 bases and the J segment 2 bases; nucleotides outside the gene matches: 7. CDR1 GTSNPN and CDR2 SVGIG come from the germline V gene (reference sequence).

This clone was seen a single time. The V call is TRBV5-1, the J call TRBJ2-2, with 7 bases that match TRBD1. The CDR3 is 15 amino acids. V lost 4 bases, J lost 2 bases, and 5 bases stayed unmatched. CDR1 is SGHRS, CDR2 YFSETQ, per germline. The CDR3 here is CASSQQGHNTGELFF. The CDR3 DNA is TGCGCCAGCAGCCAACAGGGGCACAACACCGGGGAGCTGTTTTTT.

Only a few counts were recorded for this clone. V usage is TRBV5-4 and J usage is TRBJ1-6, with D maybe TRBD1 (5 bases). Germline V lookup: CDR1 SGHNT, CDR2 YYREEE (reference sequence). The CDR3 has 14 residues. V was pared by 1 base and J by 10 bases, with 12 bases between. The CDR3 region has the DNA TGTGCCAGCAGCTTGTCAGGGTCCTTGTCACCCCTCCACTTT. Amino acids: CASSLSGSLSPLHF.

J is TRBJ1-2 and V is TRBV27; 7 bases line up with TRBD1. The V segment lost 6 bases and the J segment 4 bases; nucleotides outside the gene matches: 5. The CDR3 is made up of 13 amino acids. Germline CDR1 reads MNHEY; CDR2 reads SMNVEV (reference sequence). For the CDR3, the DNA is TGTGCCAGCAGCCGGGACAGCCTCTATGGCTACACCTTC. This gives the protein CASSRDSLYGYTF.

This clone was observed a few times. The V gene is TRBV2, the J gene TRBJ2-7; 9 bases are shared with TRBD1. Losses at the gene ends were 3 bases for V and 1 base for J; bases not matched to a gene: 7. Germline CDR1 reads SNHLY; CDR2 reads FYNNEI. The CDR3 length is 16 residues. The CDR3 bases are TGTGCCAGCAGTGATCCCGGGACAGGGAGGTCCTACGAGCAGTACTTC. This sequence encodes CASSDPGTGRSYEQYF.

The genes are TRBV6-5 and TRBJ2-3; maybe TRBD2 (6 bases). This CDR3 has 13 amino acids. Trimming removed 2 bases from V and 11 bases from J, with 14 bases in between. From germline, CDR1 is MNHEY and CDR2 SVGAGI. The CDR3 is CASSYISGQGQYF. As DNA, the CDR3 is TGTGCCAGCAGTTACATTAGCGGACAAGGGCAGTATTTT.

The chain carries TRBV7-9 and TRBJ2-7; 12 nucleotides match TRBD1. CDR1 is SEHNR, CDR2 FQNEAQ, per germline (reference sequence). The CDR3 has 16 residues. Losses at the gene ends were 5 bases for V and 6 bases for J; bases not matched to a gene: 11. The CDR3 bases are TGTGCCAGCAGCAGGACTGCCGGGACAGGGGGCGTCGAGCAGTACTTC. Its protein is CASSRTAGTGGVEQYF.

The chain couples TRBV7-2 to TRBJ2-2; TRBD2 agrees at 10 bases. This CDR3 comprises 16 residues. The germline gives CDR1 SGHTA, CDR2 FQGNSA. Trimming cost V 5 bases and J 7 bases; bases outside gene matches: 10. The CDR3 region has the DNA TGTGCCAGCAGCCCTCCTAGCGGGGGTATCCTCGGGGAGCTGTTTTTT. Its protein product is CASSPPSGGILGELFF.

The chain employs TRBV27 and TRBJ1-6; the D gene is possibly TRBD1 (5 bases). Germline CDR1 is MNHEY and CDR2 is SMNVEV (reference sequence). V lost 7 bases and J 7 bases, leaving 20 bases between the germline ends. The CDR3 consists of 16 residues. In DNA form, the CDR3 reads TGTGCCAGCATCAACCTGGGGGGGATGGGGAATTCACCCCTCCACTTT. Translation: CASINLGGMGNSPLHF.

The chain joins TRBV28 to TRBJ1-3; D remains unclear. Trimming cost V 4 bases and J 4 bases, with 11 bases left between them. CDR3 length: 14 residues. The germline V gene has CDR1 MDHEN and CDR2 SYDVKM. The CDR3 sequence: CASSYRGLGNTIYF. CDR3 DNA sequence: TGTGCCAGCAGTTATCGCGGGCTGGGAAACACCATATATTTT.

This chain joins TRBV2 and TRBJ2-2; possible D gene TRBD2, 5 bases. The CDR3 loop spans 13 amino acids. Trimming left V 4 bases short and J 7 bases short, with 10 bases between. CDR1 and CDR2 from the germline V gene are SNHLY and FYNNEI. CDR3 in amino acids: CASSVGMGGELFF. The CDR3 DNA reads TGTGCCAGCAGTGTCGGGATGGGCGGGGAGCTGTTTTTT.

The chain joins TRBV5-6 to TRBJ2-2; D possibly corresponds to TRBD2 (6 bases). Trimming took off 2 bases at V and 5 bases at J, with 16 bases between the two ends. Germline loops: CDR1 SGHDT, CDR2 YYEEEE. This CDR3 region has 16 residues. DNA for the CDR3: TGTGCCAGCAGCTTCTCATCCGGTGGGGGGACCGGGGAGCTGTTTTTT. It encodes CASSFSSGGGTGELFF.

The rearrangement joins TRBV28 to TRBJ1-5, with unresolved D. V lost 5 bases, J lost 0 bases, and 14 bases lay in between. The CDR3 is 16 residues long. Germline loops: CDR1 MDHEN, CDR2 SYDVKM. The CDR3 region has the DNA TGTGCCAGCAGTCCCGGGAGTTTTTATAGCAATCAGCCCCAGCATTTT. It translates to CASSPGSFYSNQPQHF.

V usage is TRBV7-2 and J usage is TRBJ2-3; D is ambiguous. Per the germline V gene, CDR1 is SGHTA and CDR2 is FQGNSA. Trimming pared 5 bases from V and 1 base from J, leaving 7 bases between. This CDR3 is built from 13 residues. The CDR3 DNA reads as TGTGCCAGCAGCCCTCCGGGCACAGATACGCAGTATTTT. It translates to CASSPPGTDTQYF.